These 5 T cell receptor beta chains came from one sample sequenced in a study of blood T cells in healthy people across ages. Next came a second PCR, run for roughly 6 to 11 cycles, which used a sample-barcoded 5' primer along with a J-beta primer mix. Using its own MiXCR run on the 5' RACE reads, TCRdb lists one record per CDR3 protein. This table holds 850,000 or so distinct CDR3 sequences, around 30% found once. Sequencing input: blood. These receptors originate from a woman of 80 years or more in good health.

The table lists this clonotype with many counts. This chain uses TRBV7-6 with TRBJ2-5, with D hard to call. V lost 2 bases to trimming and J lost 2 bases, with 9 bases between them. CDR1 SGHVS and CDR2 FNYEAQ come from the germline V gene. The CDR3 runs 14 residues. The CDR3 loop is CASSLPMIQETQYF. CDR3 DNA: TGTGCCAGCAGCTTACCCATGATACAAGAGACCCAGTACTTC. Drawing the rest from reference TRBV7-6 and TRBJ2-5, the complete variable domain is GAGVSQSPRYKVTKRGQDVALRCDPISGHVSLYWYRQALGQGPEFLTYFNYEAQQDKSGLPNDRFSAERPEGSISTLTIQRTEQRDSAMYRCASSLPMIQETQYFGPGTRLLVL.

This clonotype was seen at least ten times. The chain combines TRBV6-1 with TRBJ1-5, with D unclear. Trimming cost V 3 bases and J 0 bases, with 9 bases left between them. CDR1 is MNHNS and CDR2 is SASEGT in the germline V gene. The length of the CDR3 is 15 residues. Here the CDR3 reads CASSEGINSNQPQHF. The CDR3 DNA reads TGTGCCAGCAGTGAGGGTATCAATAGCAATCAGCCCCAGCATTTT.

This clonotype came up many times. This chain joins TRBV7-9 and TRBJ2-5, with D perhaps given as TRBD1 or TRBD2 (5 bases each). Trimming took 5 bases from V and 3 from J, leaving 13 bases between them. From germline, CDR1 is SEHNR and CDR2 FQNEAQ (reference sequence). The CDR3 totals 14 residues. CDR3 protein: CASSDGDGEETQYF. In DNA form, the CDR3 reads TGTGCCAGCAGCGACGGGGACGGTGAAGAGACCCAGTACTTC.

This clonotype has more than one count but fewer than ten. This CDR3 is CASSLTEGLGEQFF. DNA for the CDR3: TGCGCCAGCAGCCTGACCGAAGGGCTTGGGGAGCAGTTCTTC. V and J are TRBV5-1 and TRBJ2-1; D is unresolved. Trimming removed 4 bases from V and 10 bases from J, with 18 bases in between. Germline-derived CDR1 and CDR2 are SGHRS and YFSETQ. The CDR3 spans 14 residues. The full variable domain, its missing parts supplied by reference TRBV5-1 and TRBJ2-1, is KAGVTQTPRYLIKTRGQQVTLSCSPISGHRSVSWYQQTPGQGLQFLFEYFSETQRNKGNFPGRFSGRQFSNSRSEMNVSTLELGDSALYLCASSLTEGLGEQFFGPGTRLTVL.

The rearrangement joins TRBV6-5 to TRBJ2-7; perhaps TRBD1 as D (5 bases). The CDR3 consists of 14 residues. The ends were cut back, 6 bases at V and 4 bases at J, with 16 bases in the middle. CDR1 and CDR2 from the germline V gene are MNHEY and SVGAGI. In DNA form, the CDR3 reads TGTGCCAGCAGCTTAGGGGCGAGAAAGTACGAGCAGTACTTC. As protein: CASSLGARKYEQYF.